These 10 T cell receptor beta chains came from one sample sequenced in a study of blood T cell repertoires in COVID-19. TCRdb keeps only in-frame clones here, not all; method: immunoSEQ multiplex PCR. The table shows 90,000 to 120,000 clones, with roughly 83% occurring only once. Sequencing was done on a sample of peripheral blood. The receptor source for this set is a human donor in a cohort sampled during active COVID-19.

This chain connects TRBV29-1 to TRBJ1-3; D uncertain. There are 12 residues in the CDR3. Germline CDR1 and CDR2: SQVTM and ANQGSEA. V was shortened by 4 bases and J by 4 bases, with 8 bases between the two germline ends. The CDR3 reads CSVVSTGNTIYF. CDR3 nucleotides: TGCAGCGTTGTGTCTACCGGAAACACCATATATTTT.

This chain links TRBV6-2 or TRBV6-3 with TRBJ1-2; D is perhaps TRBD1 (6 bases). The CDR3 is made up of 14 amino acids. CDR1 and CDR2 (germline): MNHEY, SVGEGT. Trimming stripped 3 bases from V and 4 bases from J, with 12 bases between. The CDR3 DNA reads TGTGCCAGCAGTTATTTGGCAGGGGTCTATGGCTACACCTTC. Residues: CASSYLAGVYGYTF.

This clone was counted a single time. The chain carries TRBV11-2 and TRBJ2-2; D remains ambiguous. This CDR3 region has 14 residues. Per germline, CDR1 SGHAT and CDR2 FQNNGV. Trimming removed 1 base from V and 2 bases from J, with 5 bases in between. DNA of the CDR3: TGTGCCAGCAGCTTAGCTCTCAACACCGGGGAGCTGTTTTTT. Translating gives CASSLALNTGELFF.

The rearrangement uses TRBV6-6 and TRBJ2-2, with 9 bases identical to TRBD1. Germline CDR1 MNHNY, CDR2 SVGAGI (reference sequence). Losses at the gene ends were 6 bases for V and 2 bases for J; bases not matched to a gene: 4. The CDR3 loop spans 15 amino acids. The CDR3 nucleotides read TGTGCCAGCAGGCGGACAGGGGAAAACACCGGGGAGCTGTTTTTT. This codes for CASRRTGENTGELFF.

The chain is built from TRBV6-2 or TRBV6-3 and TRBJ1-1; possibly TRBD1 for D (6 bases). V was shortened by 5 bases and J by 0 bases, with 10 bases between the two germline ends. CDR1 and CDR2 from the germline V gene are MNHEY and SVGEGT. This CDR3 is built from 14 residues. DNA for the CDR3: TGTGCCAGCAGTCATAACAGGGTGAACACTGAAGCTTTCTTT. Its protein product is CASSHNRVNTEAFF.

The chain joins TRBV6-2 or TRBV6-3 to TRBJ2-7, with TRBD1 matching 9 bases. The J segment lost 1 base and the V segment lost 5 bases, leaving 6 bases of the junction unmatched. Germline assignment: CDR1 MNHEY and CDR2 SVGEGT. The CDR3 is 15 residues long. The CDR3 DNA reads as TGTGCCAGCAGTGACCGGACAGGGGATTCCTACGAGCAGTACGTC. Protein: CASSDRTGDSYEQYV.

This chain links TRBV6-5 with TRBJ1-2; D is possibly TRBD1 (6 bases). Germline V CDR1 and CDR2: MNHEY, SVGAGI. V was clipped by 7 bases and J by 8 bases, with 11 bases between them. The CDR3 spans 11 residues. The CDR3 loop is CASKNRAGYTF. The CDR3 bases are TGTGCCAGCAAAAACAGGGCCGGCTACACCTTC.

J is TRBJ2-1 and V is TRBV11-2, with 11 bases matching TRBD2. The V gene's germline CDR1 is SGHAT and CDR2 FQNNGV. With V trimmed by 0 bases and J by 8 bases, 15 bases remained unmatched. The length of the CDR3 is 19 residues. Here the CDR3 DNA reads TGTGCCAGCAGCTTAGATCGTATGACTAGCGGGACCGTCACAGATGAGCAGTTCTTC. Its translation: CASSLDRMTSGTVTDEQFF.

The chain recombines TRBV7-3 with TRBJ2-2, with a weak D call TRBD2 (6 bases). V dropped 3 bases and J dropped 4 bases, with 9 bases sitting between them. CDR1 is SGHTA and CDR2 is FQGTGA in the germline V gene. There are 14 residues in the CDR3. The CDR3 region is CASSLRGPTGELFF. The CDR3 bases are TGTGCCAGCAGCTTGCGGGGTCCCACCGGGGAGCTGTTTTTT.

This chain joins TRBV6-2 or TRBV6-3 and TRBJ1-2, with a possible D match to TRBD1 (5 bases). V lost 5 bases and J lost 0, with 13 bases in between. The CDR3 is made up of 15 amino acids. Germline values: CDR1 MNHEY, CDR2 SVGEGT. In DNA form, the CDR3 reads TGTGCCAGCAGTGCCCCCCAGGGTTCTAACTATGGCTACACCTTC. Translated: CASSAPQGSNYGYTF.